The 14 T cell receptor beta chains reported below all come from one sample, sequenced in a study of blood T cell repertoires in COVID-19. Repertoires were generated with immunoSEQ multiplex PCR, while TCRdb's copy carries only in-frame clones and drops some. The data show roughly 150,000 clones, around 74% seen once. Sequencing was carried out using peripheral blood. The receptors come from a woman aged 55 to 70 with COVID-19, enrolled during active disease.

This clone was detected only a few times. The chain couples TRBV28 to TRBJ1-1; perhaps TRBD1 as D (6 bases). This CDR3 comprises 12 residues. Trimming removed 6 bases at V and 10 bases at J, with 15 bases between. Germline CDR1 reads MDHEN; CDR2 reads SYDVKM. In nucleotides, the CDR3 is TGTGCCAGCAGGACGCAACAGGGCTTAGCTTTCTTT. Translation: CASRTQQGLAFF. The entire variable domain, with the rest obtained from reference TRBV28 and TRBJ1-1, is as follows: DVKVTQSSRYLVKRTGEKVFLECVQDMDHENMFWYRQDPGLGLRLIYFSYDVKMKEKGDIPEGYSVSREKKERFSLILESASTNQTSMYLCASRTQQGLAFFGQGTRLTVV.

This sequence joins TRBV9 and TRBJ1-1; D is possibly TRBD1 (6 bases). V lost 4 bases and J 5 bases, leaving 18 bases between the germline ends. This CDR3 region has 15 residues. Germline CDR1 SGDLS, CDR2 YYNGEE. The chain's CDR3 is CASSPTGGGRTEAFF. The CDR3 nucleotides read TGTGCCAGCAGCCCCACTGGGGGCGGGAGGACTGAAGCTTTCTTT.

This chain links TRBV29-1 with TRBJ2-5; 9 bases agree with TRBD1. V dropped 5 bases and J dropped 1; count of bases not matched to a gene: 8. Germline CDR1 SQVTM, CDR2 ANQGSEA. The length of the CDR3 is 15 residues. The CDR3 spells CSVRRQGVSQETQYF. The CDR3 nucleotides are TGCAGCGTTCGCCGACAGGGGGTTTCCCAAGAGACCCAGTACTTC.

The CDR3 here is CASRDRGGLAGGGVDTQYF. The CDR3 region has the DNA TGTGCCAGCAGGGACAGGGGAGGACTAGCGGGGGGTGGAGTAGATACGCAGTATTTT. This chain joins TRBV11-2 and TRBJ2-3, with 14 bases aligning to TRBD2. Germline CDR1 is SGHAT and CDR2 is FQNNGV. After removal of 6 bases from V and 5 bases from J, the junction contained 16 bases not matched to a gene. The CDR3 extends over 19 amino acids.

CDR3 DNA sequence: TGTGCCAGCAGCGGACTAGCGGGAGCCGGGGATACGCAGTATTTT. Its protein product is CASSGLAGAGDTQYF. The rearrangement uses TRBV5-6 and TRBJ2-3; 13 positions agree with TRBD2. V dropped 4 bases and J dropped 6; count of bases not matched to a gene: 5. This CDR3 contains 15 residues. In germline, CDR1 is SGHDT, CDR2 YYEEEE. The variable domain in full, completed from reference TRBV5-6 and TRBJ2-3, reads DAGVTQSPTHLIKTRGQQVTLRCSPKSGHDTVSWYQQALGQGPQFIFQYYEEEERQRGNFPDRFSGHQFPNYSSELNVNALLLGDSALYLCASSGLAGAGDTQYFGPGTRLTVL.

J is TRBJ1-1 and V is TRBV29-1, with a tentative D call TRBD1 (6 bases). The length of the CDR3 is 14 residues. V was pared by 6 bases and J by 3 bases, with 17 bases between. The germline V gene encodes CDR1 SQVTM and CDR2 ANQGSEA. The CDR3 bases are TGCAGCGTGGGGAAGGGGGTTAGAGACACTGAAGCTTTCTTT. Encoded protein: CSVGKGVRDTEAFF.

This clone was detected a few times. The chain combines TRBV3-1 (or the pseudogene TRBV3-2) with TRBJ2-4, with 7 bases identical to TRBD1. CDR3 length: 14 amino acids. CDR1 and CDR2 from the germline V gene are LGHDT and YNNKEL (reference sequence). The V segment lost 6 bases and the J segment 4 bases; nucleotides outside the gene matches: 6. The CDR3 region has the DNA TGTGCCAGCAGTCCCCCCAGGGGGAAAAACATTCAGTACTTC. This translates into CASSPPRGKNIQYF.

CDR3 amino acids: CASSPIALAGEQYF. The DNA for the CDR3 is TGTGCCAGCTCACCAATCGCGCTAGCGGGCGAGCAGTACTTC. The chain combines TRBV18 with TRBJ2-7; TRBD2 agrees at 8 bases. Trimming at V came to 2 bases and at J to 6 bases, leaving 6 bases not matched to a gene. This CDR3 has 14 residues. Germline V gene sequence: CDR1 KGHSH, CDR2 LQKENI.

This chain uses TRBV27 with TRBJ2-7; 10 bases fit TRBD2. This CDR3 spans 14 amino acids. V lost 8 bases, J lost 5 bases, and 9 bases stayed unmatched. The germline CDR1 and CDR2 sequences are MNHEY and SMNVEV (reference sequence). The CDR3 loop reads CASGGTSVWDEQYF. In DNA form, the CDR3 reads TGTGCCAGCGGGGGGACTAGCGTTTGGGACGAGCAGTACTTC.

This sequence joins TRBV12-2 and TRBJ1-1; the D call in the table, TRBD1, was not verified against the DNA. TRBV12-2 is a pseudogene segment. The CDR3 has 16 amino acids. CDR3 DNA: TGTGCAAGTCGCTTCCCGAGACGTAGGGGTAACACTGAAGCTTTCTTT. This sequence encodes CASRFPRRRGNTEAFF.

This CDR3 is CASSFGGQGAYEQYF. Here the CDR3 DNA reads TGTGCCAGCAGCTTTGGGGGACAGGGGGCCTACGAGCAGTACTTC. The chain joins TRBV11-2 to TRBJ2-7; 11 positions match TRBD1. This CDR3 spans 15 amino acids. The V gene end was trimmed by 3 bases and the J gene end by 2 bases; junction bases not matched to a gene: 3. Germline values: CDR1 SGHAT, CDR2 FQNNGV.

V gene TRBV5-6 combines with J gene TRBJ2-5; TRBD2 aligns across 11 bases. This CDR3 is 15 amino acids long. J was trimmed by 6 bases and V by 0 bases; bases with no gene match: 4. The germline V gene has CDR1 SGHDT and CDR2 YYEEEE. This CDR3 reads CASSLGLAGRQTQYF. CDR3 bases: TGTGCCAGCAGCTTGGGACTAGCGGGGAGACAGACCCAGTACTTC.

The chain couples TRBV7-9 to TRBJ2-1; 8 bases match TRBD2. The V gene end was trimmed by 5 bases and the J gene end by 2 bases; junction bases not matched to a gene: 11. This CDR3 is built from 17 residues. The germline gives CDR1 SEHNR, CDR2 FQNEAQ (reference sequence). In DNA, the CDR3 is TGTGCCAGCAGCCCCCCCGGAGCGGGAGAGACCTACAATGAGCAGTTCTTC. It encodes CASSPPGAGETYNEQFF.

Many counts were recorded for this clone. The rearrangement uses TRBV7-9 and TRBJ2-1; D may be TRBD2 (6 bases). CDR1 SEHNR and CDR2 FQNEAQ come from the germline V gene (reference sequence). V was pared by 8 bases and J by 7 bases, with 15 bases between. CDR3 length: 13 amino acids. The CDR3 loop reads CASYPEGKNEQFF. The CDR3 region has the DNA TGTGCCAGCTATCCGGAGGGAAAGAATGAGCAGTTCTTC.